One sample yielded the 5 T cell receptor beta chains listed below, sequenced in a study of blood T cell repertoires in COVID-19. Data came from immunoSEQ multiplex PCR; TCRdb stores just in-frame clones and leaves some out. The sample contains about 200,000 clones, about 88% of which appear only once. The sample comprised PBMCs or T cells enriched from blood (not recorded which). These receptors came from a woman aged 25 to 39 who had been exposed to COVID-19.

This chain connects TRBV7-8 to TRBJ1-2; D possibly corresponds to TRBD1 (6 bases). Germline loops: CDR1 SGHVS, CDR2 FQNEAQ. The CDR3 has 15 amino acids. Trimming removed 2 bases from V and 1 base from J, with 11 bases in between. Here the CDR3 reads CASSLLRTDNYGYTF. The CDR3 DNA reads TGTGCCAGCAGCTTATTAAGGACAGATAACTATGGCTACACCTTC. The full variable domain, its missing parts supplied by reference TRBV7-8 and TRBJ1-2, is GAGVSQSPRYKVAKRGQDVALRCDPISGHVSLFWYQQALGQGPEFLTYFQNEAQLDKSGLPSDRFFAERPEGSVSTLKIQRTQQEDSAVYLCASSLLRTDNYGYTFGSGTRLTVV.

The V call is TRBV2, the J call TRBJ2-3, with 7 bases aligning to TRBD1. The CDR3 is made up of 14 amino acids. Germline V gives CDR1 SNHLY, CDR2 FYNNEI. Trimming removed 6 bases from V and 1 base from J; junction bases left unmatched: 4. CDR3: CASSRQGGTDTQYF. The CDR3 DNA is TGTGCCAGCAGCCGACAGGGTGGCACAGATACGCAGTATTTT.

The V call is TRBV2, the J call TRBJ1-2; TRBD1 agrees at 8 bases. Germline V gene lookup returns CDR1 SNHLY and CDR2 FYNNEI. The trim removed 2 bases at V and 9 bases at J, leaving 2 bases unmatched. The CDR3 totals 12 residues. CDR3 sequence: CASSEQGARYTF. CDR3 in DNA: TGTGCCAGCAGTGAACAGGGGGCGCGCTACACCTTC.

The gene calls are TRBV5-1 and TRBJ2-3; 9 bases fit TRBD1. CDR1 is SGHRS, CDR2 YFSETQ, per germline. The CDR3 contains 16 residues. Trimming at V came to 0 bases and at J to 0 bases, leaving 2 bases not matched to a gene. The CDR3 DNA follows: TGCGCCAGCAGCTTGGACAGGGGGCAAAGCACAGATACGCAGTATTTT. Its translation: CASSLDRGQSTDTQYF. Drawing the rest from reference TRBV5-1 and TRBJ2-3, the complete variable domain is KAGVTQTPRYLIKTRGQQVTLSCSPISGHRSVSWYQQTPGQGLQFLFEYFSETQRNKGNFPGRFSGRQFSNSRSEMNVSTLELGDSALYLCASSLDRGQSTDTQYFGPGTRLTVL.

This clone was seen only once. J is TRBJ2-1 and V is TRBV11-2, with D possibly being TRBD1 (6 bases). Trimming took 7 bases from V and 6 from J, leaving 16 bases between them. In germline, CDR1 is SGHAT, CDR2 FQNNGV. The CDR3 extends over 14 amino acids. The CDR3 loop is CASTQGLQGNEQFF. Here the CDR3 DNA reads TGTGCCAGCACCCAGGGTTTACAGGGCAATGAGCAGTTCTTC.